This T cell receptor beta chain came from a study of T cells in Graves' hyperthyroidism and ophthalmopathy (dated by TCRdb to between 2019 and 2020). Context from the whole study: Peripheral blood samples were taken at initial diagnosis, before any treatment was given. A discovery cohort of about 100 patients, approximately 44 with Graves' ophthalmopathy and about 58 with stable Graves' hyperthyroidism, was used to find distinguishing TCR V-J signatures. Whether ophthalmopathy could be predicted prospectively was tested in an independent validation cohort made up of roughly 19 hyperthyroidism patients plus 17 patients who later progressed to ophthalmopathy. The 100 or so discovery patients were divided at random into training and test sets in a 7:3 ratio. In about 6 Graves' hyperthyroidism patients, the study also compared T-cell repertoires from thyroid tissue with T-cell repertoires from blood. Once sampling was done, hyperthyroidism patients were given methimazole at a starting dose of 30 mg daily, whereas ophthalmopathy patients were given high-dose intravenous methylprednisolone. According to the paper, TCR Vbeta CDR3 sequencing was carried out on over 130 peripheral blood samples, which came from about 45 ophthalmopathy, fewer than 80 hyperthyroidism and about 17 progressor patients.

Amplification of TCR beta CDR3 regions was carried out from RNA transcripts. The first round of RT-PCR for the TCR CDR3 was performed with the HTBI primer set and the Qiagen OneStep RT-PCR kit. A second multiplex PCR round built the libraries, followed by size selection and purification. Sequencing of the libraries was done on an Illumina HiSeq2000 using paired-end 100 bp reads. In the original analysis: Raw data were processed with SOAPnuke, discarding reads with adapters, uncalled bases, mean Phred below 15, or no exact constant-primer or identifier match. High-quality paired reads were merged with COPE v1.2.5, and unique nucleotide sequences were defined as clonotypes. MiTCR v1.1 was used to align the clonotypes against IMGT TRBV, TRBD and TRBJ reference segments. The analysis was restricted to V-J combinations with a frequency above 0.0001, which together covered over 99% of the repertoires. The TCS score was defined as the ratio of F50 (clonal expansion) to E x V (chaos), calculated using BLOSUM62-based TCRdist between CDR3 peptides within each V-J. Welch's t-statistics and random forest reduced around 510 V-J features to 13, which were used in a naive Bayes classifier (R e1071). The public reads were reprocessed in TCRdb via fastp at Q25 and MiXCR, keeping in-frame beta chains. Each record represents a unique CDR3 protein, reported with the most common genes and DNA among its rows. The V and J calls were not made by the authors but by TCRdb's processing. This sample has under 250,000 distinct CDR3 sequences in its table, and less than 20% of those were observed once. The ten biggest clones cover about 56% of the sample.

What the work shows at the level of the full study, not this receptor alone: Most expanded thyroid clonotypes (frequency above 0.001) were also detected in blood, a finding suggesting that blood repertoires may reflect thyroid immune responses. In validation, the model predicted progression to ophthalmopathy a median of roughly 6.1 months before onset, with around 70% sensitivity and almost 75% specificity. Sample size was not statistically predetermined, and investigators were not blinded to group allocation. A 13 V-J signature model separated ophthalmopathy from stable hyperthyroidism, with around 88% sensitivity and roughly 81% specificity in cross-validation and 80%/75% in testing.

About this clonotype: The clone's antigen remains unknown. Within one base of it there is no much larger clone, and no base qualities were kept.

Graves' hyperthyroidism was defined as stable when no progression to ophthalmopathy occurred over 18 months of follow-up. Hyperthyroidism patients were newly diagnosed, with disease duration under 2 months, and aged 18 to 65 years. Any patient with an uncontrolled infection, another autoimmune disease, pregnancy or lactation was excluded. Diagnoses were based on clinical symptoms, serum thyroxine and TRAb, thyroid ultrasound and orbital computed tomography. PBMCs were isolated from approximately 10 ml of fresh peripheral blood by Ficoll-Paque density gradient centrifugation. Total RNA was extracted using Trizol reagent, and RNA quality was assessed on an Agilent 2100 Bioanalyzer. The junction shows trimming of 1 base on V and 3 bases on J, and the gene matches do not reach 6 bases of it. Per the germline V gene (reference sequence), LGHDT is the CDR1 and YNNKEL is the CDR2. Counted from cysteine to phenylalanine, this CDR3 has 15 amino acids. The entry retains the CDR3 DNA only, 45 bases that are in frame from base 1.

The sequenced sample consisted of blood. The TCR was taken from a woman aged 50 to 65 with Graves' hyperthyroidism. The rearranged chain carries TRBV3-1 and TRBJ2-7, with TRBD2 matching 7 junction bases. The sequenced DNA is TGTGCCAGCAGCCAAGGGACGGGGGGAAGCTACGAGCAGTACTTC. It encodes CASSQGTGGSYEQYF.